This T cell receptor (beta chain) is drawn from a study of shared clonotypes between healthy human individuals. Study conclusions and caveats: Generally, naive subsets came out with larger estimated richness than memory subsets.

Assay execution took place at the deep level. TCRdb's copy holds only in-frame clones and misses some; the assay was immunoSEQ multiplex PCR. Of about 2.4 million clones listed, over 85% are singletons. Germline-derived CDR1 and CDR2 are SEHNR and FQNEAQ (reference sequence). This CDR3 region has 14 residues. The V gene lost 1 base and the J gene lost 6 bases, with 11 bases spanning the gap. Investigators divided CD4+ cells into CD45RA+ naive and CD45RA-negative memory subsets. About this clone itself: Its antigen is unknown.

Material for sequencing was naive CD4+ T cells from PBMCs. The subset here: CD45RA+ positively selected. The sequence derives from a man aged 18 to 29 in good health. Some clones in this sample may be carry-over from other donors' samples. The V gene is TRBV7-9, the J gene TRBJ2-3; D call uncertain. The CDR3, as DNA: TGTGCCAGCAGCTTAGTTCCTAGTTTCGATACGCAGTATTTT. The encoded protein is CASSLVPSFDTQYF.